The 31 T cell receptor beta chains in this list originate from one sample, sequenced in a study of molecular identifiers for immune sequencing clone quantification. TCRdb analysed the PCR reads with MiXCR anew, one entry per CDR3 protein. The table has more than 95,000 distinct CDR3 sequences, approximately 24% seen once. The sample taken for sequencing was naive CD8+ T cells from blood, with Jurkat cell RNA spiked in. The sample's subset: FACS-sorted CD8+CD4-CCR7+CD45RA+ naive T cells. Receptors originate from a human donor in good health. Some libraries in this study had Jurkat cell RNA spiked in.

To note about this clonotype: As the CDR3 is not closed by the conserved phenylalanine or tryptophan, this likely results from a read error. The CDR3 DNA follows: TGTACGCCCTGGGTGATTCCGGCGGGAGGCGGTCGAGATACGCAGTATTCT. Protein product: CTPWVIPAGGGRDTQYS. The chain couples TRBV7-2 to TRBJ2-3; 8 nucleotides match TRBD2. The V gene's germline CDR1 is SGHTA and CDR2 FQGNSA. CDR3 length equals 17 residues.

The table lists this clonotype with many counts. This chain links TRBV29-1 with TRBJ2-7; a possible D gene is TRBD2 (5 bases). This CDR3 contains 12 residues. CDR1 is SQVTM and CDR2 is ANQGSEA in the germline V gene. V was shortened by 6 bases and J by 3 bases, with 12 bases between the two germline ends. The CDR3 reads CSVAGSDYEQYF. The CDR3 coding sequence is TGCAGCGTAGCTGGTAGCGACTACGAGCAGTACTTC.

This clonotype was seen many times. The chain employs TRBV20-1 and TRBJ2-2; TRBD2 matches at 10 bases. With V trimmed by 3 bases and J by 2 bases, 6 bases remained unmatched. Germline V gene data show CDR1 as DFQATT and CDR2 as SNEGSKA (reference sequence). The CDR3 has 16 residues. The CDR3 sequence: CSARPLAGANTGELFF. CDR3 nucleotides: TGCAGTGCTAGGCCCCTAGCGGGGGCTAACACCGGGGAGCTGTTTTTT.

A remark on this clonotype: With a much larger clone just one base away, this may be a read error. The chain uses TRBV5-1 and TRBJ1-1; a possible D gene is TRBD1 (5 bases). The CDR3 is made up of 14 amino acids. Germline V gene sequence: CDR1 SGHRS, CDR2 YFSETQ. CDR3 protein: CASSEGRMNAEAFF. In DNA, the CDR3 is TGCGCCAGCAGCGAGGGACGGATGAACGCTGAAGCTTTCTTT.

This clonotype was recorded at least ten times. V is TRBV7-3 and J is TRBJ1-4, with TRBD1 matching over 8 bases. This CDR3 is 15 amino acids long. CDR1 and CDR2 (germline): SGHTA, FQGTGA. The junction had 5 bases not matched to a gene; V was cut back by 1 base and J by 7 bases. For the CDR3, the DNA is TGTGCCAGCAGCTTAAGCGGGACAGGTGGTGAAAAACTGTTTTTT. Translation gives CASSLSGTGGEKLFF. Full variable domain (outside the CDR3, taken from reference TRBV7-3 and TRBJ1-4): GAGVSQTPSNKVTEKGKYVELRCDPISGHTALYWYRQSLGQGPEFLIYFQGTGAADDSGLPNDRFFAVRPEGSVSTLKIQRTERGDSAVYLCASSLSGTGGEKLFFGSGTQLSVL.

In regard to this clonotype: This may arise from a read error, as a much more abundant clone is one base away. V is TRBV5-1 and J is TRBJ2-3; no reliable D call. Per the germline V gene, CDR1 is SGHRS and CDR2 is YFSETQ. V lost 3 bases, J lost 11 bases, and 13 bases lay in between. The CDR3 is 12 amino acids. This CDR3 reads CASSWTDFGQYF. For the CDR3, the DNA is TGCGCCAGCAGCTGGACGGATTTTGGGCAGTATTTT.

This clonotype was observed many times. The V gene is TRBV5-1, the J gene TRBJ1-4; 8 bases agree with TRBD1. Germline assignment: CDR1 SGHRS and CDR2 YFSETQ. The CDR3 sequence is 15 residues long. Losses at the gene ends were 4 bases for V and 7 bases for J; bases not matched to a gene: 9. CDR3 nucleotides: TGCGCCAGCAGCCCCTCAGGGGGCGCCGGTGAAAAACTGTTTTTT. Its translation: CASSPSGGAGEKLFF.

J is TRBJ1-5 and V is TRBV23-1, with D unresolved. TRBV23-1 is given ORF status, its function remaining uncertain. Trimming removed 3 bases at V and 1 base at J, with 22 bases between. The CDR3 loop spans 19 amino acids. The CDR3 DNA is TGCGCCAGCAGTCAGCACCTAAATGGAATCGGGTCCAGCAATCAGCCCCAGCATTTT. This codes for CASSQHLNGIGSSNQPQHF.

This clonotype turned up a few times. A much bigger clone sits one base away, suggesting this may be a read error. This chain uses TRBV7-2 with TRBJ2-1, with D unresolved. This CDR3 is 14 amino acids long. CDR1 is SGHTA and CDR2 is FQGNSA in the germline V gene. Trimming shortened V by 5 bases and J by 5 bases, and 13 bases separated the two germline ends. DNA for the CDR3: TGTGCCAGCAGCGTAGGAGTCGTGAACAATGAGCAGTTCTTC. Protein sequence: CASSVGVVNNEQFF.

The chain employs TRBV6-2 or TRBV6-3 and TRBJ2-7, with D possibly being TRBD2 (7 bases). The V end lost 8 bases, the J end lost 2 bases, and 16 bases lay between the germline ends. The CDR3 spans 14 residues. Germline V gene data show CDR1 as MNHEY and CDR2 as SVGEGT. DNA of the CDR3: TGTGCCAGCGCTGGGGGGGACAAACCCTACGAGCAGTACTTC. Protein product: CASAGGDKPYEQYF.

V usage is TRBV6-2 or TRBV6-3 and J usage is TRBJ1-2; unclear D gene. The CDR3 runs 12 residues. V was trimmed by 2 bases and J by 8 bases, leaving 9 bases between them. The germline CDR1 and CDR2 sequences are MNHEY and SVGEGT. For the CDR3, the DNA is TGTGCCAGCAGTTACGCTTCCTCGGGCTACACCTTC. This gives the protein CASSYASSGYTF.

With regard to this clonotype: A much larger clone sits a single nucleotide away, making a read error possible. This chain uses TRBV2 with TRBJ1-5, with D perhaps matching TRBD1 (5 bases). Germline V CDR1 and CDR2: SNHLY, FYNNEI. This CDR3 has 15 residues. The CDR3 here is CAGSGTDNSNQPQHF. DNA of the CDR3: TGTGCCGGCAGCGGGACGGATAATAGCAATCAGCCCCAGCATTTT.

This clonotype was seen at least ten times. The CDR3 nucleotides are TGCGCCAGCAGCCCCTACGACGACCAACTTGGGCAGTACTTC. This gives the protein CASSPYDDQLGQYF. The chain carries TRBV4-3 and TRBJ2-7, with D uncertain. V lost 4 bases and J lost 9, with 19 bases in between. Germline V CDR1 and CDR2: LGHNA, YSLEER. This CDR3 has 14 amino acids.

This clonotype was observed many times. This rearrangement joins TRBV6-6 to TRBJ2-7, with D possibly called TRBD1 or TRBD2 (5 bases each). In germline, CDR1 is MNHNY, CDR2 SVGAGI (reference sequence). The germline V and J ends were trimmed by 5 bases and 7 bases, with 9 bases remaining between them. The CDR3 contains 11 residues. The CDR3 region has the DNA TGTGCCAGCAGTGAGGGGTGGGAGCAGTACTTC. Protein sequence: CASSEGWEQYF.

As to this clonotype: A read error may explain this, as a much larger clone is one base away. CDR3: CASSPAGTGGEKLLF. CDR3 nucleotide sequence: TGTGCCAGCAGCCCCGCTGGGACAGGGGGCGAAAAACTGCTTTTT. This sequence joins TRBV11-2 and TRBJ1-4; 12 nucleotides agree with TRBD1. The CDR3 has 15 amino acids. Germline V CDR1 and CDR2: SGHAT, FQNNGV.

As to this clonotype: A single base separates this from a much larger clone, so it may be a read error. The chain links TRBV30 to TRBJ2-2; D may correspond to TRBD1 or TRBD2 (6 bases each). The V end lost 5 bases, the J end lost 6 bases, and 16 bases lay between the germline ends. The CDR3 contains 14 residues. CDR1 is GTSNPN and CDR2 is SVGIG in the germline V gene (reference sequence). CDR3 DNA sequence: TGTGCCTGGGCGGGACGGGGGCCGGCCGGGGAGCTGTTTTTT. This sequence encodes CAWAGRGPAGELFF.

Note on this clonotype: A much bigger clone sits one base away, suggesting this may be a read error. This likely comes from a read error, as the CDR3 has no conserved phenylalanine or tryptophan at its end. The gene calls are TRBV19 and TRBJ1-5; TRBD1 is a possible D gene (5 bases). CDR3 length: 15 amino acids. The V end lost 10 bases, the J end lost 1 base, and 17 bases lay between the germline ends. In germline, CDR1 is LNHDA, CDR2 SQIVND (reference sequence). The CDR3 spells CATKWEGRSNQPQHS. Written as DNA, the CDR3 is TGTGCCACCAAGTGGGAGGGGAGGAGCAATCAGCCCCAGCATTCT.

The sample holds many counts of this clonotype. This chain links TRBV4-1 with TRBJ1-2; D not certain. From germline, CDR1 is MGHRA and CDR2 YSYEKL. Trimming removed 0 bases at V and 5 bases at J, with 7 bases between. The CDR3 runs to 13 residues. The CDR3: CASSQESSYGYTF. CDR3 nucleotides: TGCGCCAGCAGCCAAGAGAGCAGTTATGGCTACACCTTC.

This sequence joins TRBV24-1 and TRBJ2-3, with D perhaps given as TRBD1 or TRBD2 (6 bases each). V gave up 7 bases and J gave up 4 bases, with 11 bases separating them. The CDR3 runs 13 residues. The V gene's germline CDR1 is KGHDR and CDR2 SFDVKD. In DNA, the CDR3 is TGTGCCACCAGCCTCGGGGGCGCAGATACGCAGTATTTT. Translated: CATSLGGADTQYF.

This clonotype was detected many times. V usage is TRBV4-3 and J usage is TRBJ2-1, with D possibly TRBD1 on 5 matching bases. Trimming removed 0 bases at V and 7 bases at J, with 13 bases between. The CDR3 contains 15 residues. CDR1 LGHNA and CDR2 YSLEER come from the germline V gene. This chain's CDR3 is CASSQEGPAWNEQFF. The CDR3 coding sequence is TGCGCCAGCAGCCAAGAGGGGCCGGCTTGGAATGAGCAGTTCTTC.

With regard to this clonotype: A much larger clonotype is one base distant, so this may be a read error. This chain connects TRBV20-1 to TRBJ1-5; a possible D gene is TRBD1 (5 bases). The V gene's germline CDR1 is DFQATT and CDR2 SNEGSKA (reference sequence). CDR3 length: 14 residues. CDR3 DNA sequence: TGCAGCGTGTTTGGGGCAGGTCTCAATCAGCCCCAGCATTTT. Protein sequence: CSVFGAGLNQPQHF.

Remarks on this clonotype: At one boundary the junction diverges from the germline segment, which might be a read error. The chain couples TRBV25-1 to TRBJ2-7; D call uncertain. CDR1 and CDR2 (germline): MGHDK, SYGVNS. This CDR3 comprises 11 residues. Here the CDR3 reads CASSARYEQNF. As DNA, the CDR3 is TGTGCCAGCAGTGCCCGCTACGAGCAGAACTTC.

Of note for this clonotype: This may stem from a read error, because a much larger clone lies one nucleotide away. The chain has TRBV6-2 or TRBV6-3 and TRBJ1-4; no definite D call. The length of the CDR3 is 15 residues. Per germline, CDR1 MNHEY and CDR2 SVGEGT. The chain's CDR3 is CATDLERHPGGKPFF. CDR3 DNA sequence: TGTGCCACCGACCTCGAACGGCACCCGGGAGGAAAACCGTTTTTT.

The CDR3 is CASSSGTSGYEQYF. The CDR3 DNA is TGTGCCAGCAGCTCCGGGACTAGCGGCTACGAGCAGTACTTC. The chain employs TRBV9 and TRBJ2-7; TRBD2 matches 11 bases. Germline loops: CDR1 SGDLS, CDR2 YYNGEE. There are 14 residues in the CDR3. J lost 3 bases, V lost 4 bases, and 3 bases had no gene match.

This chain joins TRBV6-4 and TRBJ1-4; the D gene is possibly TRBD1 (6 bases). CDR3 size: 15 residues. The germline V gene has CDR1 MRHNA and CDR2 SNTAGT. Trimming left V 6 bases short and J 7 bases short, with 18 bases between. CDR3: CASSVKTGSGEKLFF. The CDR3 DNA reads TGTGCCAGCAGCGTCAAGACAGGATCTGGTGAAAAACTGTTTTTT.

This clonotype was seen ten or more times. V is TRBV5-6 and J is TRBJ1-2; 8 bases align to TRBD1. J gave up 0 bases and V 1 base, and 2 bases lay outside the gene matches. Germline CDR1 reads SGHDT; CDR2 reads YYEEEE. This CDR3 has 15 residues. In nucleotides, the CDR3 is TGTGCCAGCAGCTTGCGGGACAGGACTAACTATGGCTACACCTTC. Translating gives CASSLRDRTNYGYTF.

This clonotype occurred many times. The genes are TRBV7-2 and TRBJ2-7; 9 bases agree with TRBD2. V lost 4 bases to trimming and J lost 4 bases; unmatched junction nucleotides: 17. Germline CDR1 reads SGHTA; CDR2 reads FQGNSA. This CDR3 comprises 18 residues. The CDR3 protein is CASSSPRQGLAVRYEQYF. CDR3 nucleotides: TGTGCCAGCAGCTCCCCCAGGCAGGGACTAGCTGTGCGTTACGAGCAGTACTTC.

This clonotype was seen many times. The chain is built from TRBV6-5 and TRBJ2-3; 7 nucleotides line up with TRBD1. The V and J ends lost 6 bases and 3 bases, in that order; junction bases with no gene match: 9. Looked up from germline, CDR1 is MNHEY and CDR2 is SVGAGI. The CDR3 runs 15 residues. Here the CDR3 reads CASRKGQSETDTQYF. The DNA of the CDR3 is TGTGCCAGCAGAAAGGGACAGAGTGAGACAGATACGCAGTATTTT.

Comments on this clonotype: This could be a read error, since a much larger clone is one nucleotide away. The gene calls are TRBV7-2 and TRBJ1-1; D gene ambiguous. The CDR3 is 14 amino acids. The germline gives CDR1 SGHTA, CDR2 FQGNSA. V was pared by 2 bases and J by 0 bases, with 7 bases between. CDR3 sequence: CASSLSHMNTEAFF. In DNA, the CDR3 is TGTGCCAGCAGCTTATCCCACATGAACACTGAAGCTTTCTTT.

This clonotype came up a few times. The chain links TRBV29-1 to TRBJ1-2; 7 bases agree with TRBD1. V lost 5 bases and J lost 7; bases outside the gene matches: 7. CDR3 size: 12 residues. CDR1 and CDR2 (germline): SQVTM, ANQGSEA. The DNA of the CDR3 is TGCAGCGTTCCAGGGGGGGGCAGTGGCTACACCTTC. This gives the protein CSVPGGGSGYTF.

This clonotype was counted ten times or more. This chain connects TRBV13 to TRBJ1-4; 8 bases line up with TRBD1. The germline V gene has CDR1 PRHDT and CDR2 FYEKMQ (reference sequence). The CDR3 sequence is 15 residues long. Losses at the gene ends were 5 bases for V and 7 bases for J; bases not matched to a gene: 9. DNA for the CDR3: TGTGCCAGCAGCCCCTACAGGGGGAGAGGTGAAAAACTGTTTTTT. This gives the protein CASSPYRGRGEKLFF.